The T cell receptor (beta chain) under discussion was sequenced for a study of T cell responses to AZD1222 COVID-19 vaccine. Study-level findings and limits: Spike-specific TCR breadth and depth rose after two AZD1222 doses.

The CDR3 is made up of 14 amino acids. The germline V gene encodes CDR1 MDHEN and CDR2 SYDVKM. V lost 2 bases and J lost 5, with 12 bases in between. Comments on this clone: Its antigen is still unknown.

Only in-frame clones appear in the TCRdb table, and some are missing; sequencing was by immunoSEQ multiplex PCR. The table lists 150,000 to 200,000 clones, 90% to 95% of them singletons, with roughly 4% in the top ten. V gene TRBV28 combines with J gene TRBJ1-1, with D maybe TRBD1 (6 bases). This TCR came from an adult who received the MenACWY meningococcal vaccine as a control. Specimen: peripheral blood, collected 28 days after the second dose of the MenACWY control vaccine. The CDR3 DNA follows: TGTGCCAGCAGTTTACAGCAGGGGAGTACTGAAGCTTTCTTT. Translation: CASSLQQGSTEAFF.